The rows below give T cell receptor beta chains drawn from one sample of a study of blood T cell repertoires in COVID-19. Using immunoSEQ multiplex PCR, the repertoire was profiled, and TCRdb retains in-frame clones only, with some absent. The data hold 250,000 to 300,000 clones, with 89% observed a single time. The sample was peripheral blood. Receptors were obtained from a woman aged 25 to 39 with COVID-19, enrolled during active disease. The CDR3 runs from the conserved cysteine through the conserved F or W. The D gene is left open where the match is weak. Expanded clones are given a class, and other clones once, few, many or no size at all.

TRBV11-2	.	.	TRBJ2-7	TGTGCCAGCAGCCCCCCCCTTAGCTCCTACGAGCAGTACTTC	CASSPPLSSYEQYF
TRBV19	.	.	TRBJ2-7	TGTGCCAGTAGTATCGGCCAGGCGGAGCAGTACTTC	CASSIGQAEQYF
TRBV2	many	.	TRBJ2-2	TGTGCCAGCAGGATACAGGGTACCGGGGAGCTGTTTTTT	CASRIQGTGELFF
TRBV6-5	.	TRBD2	TRBJ2-1	TGTGCCAGCAGTTCATGGACTAGCGGGGGTTTCGATGAGCAGTTCTTC	CASSSWTSGGFDEQFF
TRBV28	.	TRBD1	TRBJ2-7	TGTGCCAGCAGTTTAACAGGGGCCCTCTACGAGCAGTACTTC	CASSLTGALYEQYF
TRBV2	.	TRBD2	TRBJ2-7	TGTGCCAGCAGCCTGGATGGGGCAACCGGGACTAGGTACGAGCAGTACTTC	CASSLDGATGTRYEQYF
TRBV9	once	TRBD1	TRBJ1-3	TGTGCCAGCAGCGAGTGGACAGGGGTCTCTGGAAACACCATATATTTT	CASSEWTGVSGNTIYF
TRBV5-1	.	.	TRBJ2-2	TGCGCCAGCAGCTTGTGGGGGCCGGACACCGGGGAGCTGTTTTTT	CASSLWGPDTGELFF
TRBV4-1	.	.	TRBJ2-5	TGCGCCAGCAGCCTGGAGGTTTGGGCCTTGGAGACCCAGTACTTC	CASSLEVWALETQYF
TRBV5-6	.	.	TRBJ1-6	TGTGCCAGCAGCTTCGTCGAGGCGAAATCACCCCTCCACTTT	CASSFVEAKSPLHF
TRBV5-4	.	.	TRBJ1-2	TGTGCCAGCAGCCCCCCCAGGGGATTCTATGGCTACACCTTC	CASSPPRGFYGYTF
TRBV27	.	TRBD2	TRBJ2-3	TGTGCCAGTCACCGGTCGGGGGGATTGCAGTATTTT	CASHRSGGLQYF
TRBV6-2/TRBV6-3	once	.	TRBJ1-2	TGTGCCAGCAGTTACTTGACAGGAATTGGCTACACCTTC	CASSYLTGIGYTF
TRBV18	.	TRBD1	TRBJ1-1	TGTGCCAGCTCACCACAGGGGGCGCCGGACACTGAAGCTTTCTTT	CASSPQGAPDTEAFF
TRBV6-5	.	.	TRBJ1-5	TGTGCCAGCACCCCCGGGGGGGCTAGCAATCAGCCCCAGCATTTT	CASTPGGASNQPQHF
TRBV12-5	.	TRBD1	TRBJ1-5	TGTGCTAGTGGTTGGACCGGGACAGGGAACAATCAGCCCCAGCATTTT	CASGWTGTGNNQPQHF
TRBV5-6	once	.	TRBJ1-5	TGTGCCAGCAGCTCCCTTTATACACGTCAGCCCCAGCATTTT	CASSSLYTRQPQHF
TRBV7-9	.	.	TRBJ2-5	TGTGCCAGCAGTCTAGCACAAGAGACCCAGTACTTC	CASSLAQETQYF
TRBV27	.	TRBD2	TRBJ2-5	TGTGCCAGCAGTTTATCGGGGGGGTTAGAGACCCAGTACTTC	CASSLSGGLETQYF
TRBV2	.	TRBD1	TRBJ1-2	TGTGCCAGCAGTGGACAGGGTAACTATGGCTACACCTTC	CASSGQGNYGYTF
TRBV2	.	TRBD1	TRBJ2-7	TGTGCCAGCAGATCTGGACAGGGGCTCCCCTACGAGCAGTACTTC	CASRSGQGLPYEQYF
TRBV19	.	.	TRBJ2-2	TGTGCCAGTGGTACCGGGGGGCCGAACACCGGGGAGCTGTTTTTT	CASGTGGPNTGELFF
TRBV18	.	.	TRBJ2-1	TGTGCCAGCTCACCACTTACCACAGGAGCTAGCTCCTACAATGAGCAGTTCTTC	CASSPLTTGASSYNEQFF
TRBV5-8	.	TRBD1	TRBJ1-5	TGTGCCAGCAGCTTGGGCCAGGGGGGCGTGAGGCCCCAGCATTTT	CASSLGQGGVRPQHF